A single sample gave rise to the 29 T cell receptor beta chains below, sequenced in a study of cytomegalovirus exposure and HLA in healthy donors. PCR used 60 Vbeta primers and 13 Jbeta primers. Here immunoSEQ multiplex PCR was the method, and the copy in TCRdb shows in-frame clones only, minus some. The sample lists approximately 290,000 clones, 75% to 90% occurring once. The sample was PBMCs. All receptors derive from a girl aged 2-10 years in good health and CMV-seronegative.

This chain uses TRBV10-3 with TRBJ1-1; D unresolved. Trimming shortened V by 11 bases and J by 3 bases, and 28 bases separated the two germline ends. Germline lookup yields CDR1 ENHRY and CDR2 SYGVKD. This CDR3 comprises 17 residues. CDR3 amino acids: CAFIGRGGTPGDTEAFF. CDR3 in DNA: TGTGCCTTCATCGGTCGCGGCGGCACCCCCGGGGACACTGAAGCTTTCTTT.

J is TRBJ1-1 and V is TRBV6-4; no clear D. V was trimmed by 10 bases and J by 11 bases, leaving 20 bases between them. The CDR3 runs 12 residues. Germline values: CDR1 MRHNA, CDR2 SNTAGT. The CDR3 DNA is TGTGCCAACAGAGACCGAGGTCGGGTTGCTTTCTTT. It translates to CANRDRGRVAFF.

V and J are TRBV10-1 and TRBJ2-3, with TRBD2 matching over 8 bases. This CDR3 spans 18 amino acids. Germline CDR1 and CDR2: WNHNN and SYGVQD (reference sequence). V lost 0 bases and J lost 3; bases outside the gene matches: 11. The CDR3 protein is CASSESQQAGEGTDTQYF. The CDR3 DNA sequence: TGCGCCAGCAGTGAGTCTCAGCAAGCGGGAGAGGGGACAGATACGCAGTATTTT.

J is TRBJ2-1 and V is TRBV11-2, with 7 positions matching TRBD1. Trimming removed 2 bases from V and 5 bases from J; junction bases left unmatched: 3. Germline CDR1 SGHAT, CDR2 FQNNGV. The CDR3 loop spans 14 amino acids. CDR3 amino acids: CASSLRQGDNEQFF. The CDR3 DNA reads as TGTGCCAGCAGCTTACGGCAGGGGGACAATGAGCAGTTCTTC.

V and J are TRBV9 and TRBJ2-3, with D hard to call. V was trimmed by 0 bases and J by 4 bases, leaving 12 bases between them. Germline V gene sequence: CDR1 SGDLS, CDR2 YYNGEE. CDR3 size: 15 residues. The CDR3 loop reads CASSVAGLAPDTQYF. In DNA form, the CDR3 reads TGTGCCAGCAGCGTAGCGGGTTTAGCCCCAGATACGCAGTATTTT. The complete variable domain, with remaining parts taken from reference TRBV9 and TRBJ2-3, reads DSGVTQTPKHLITATGQRVTLRCSPRSGDLSVYWYQQSLDQGLQFLIQYYNGEERAKGNILERFSAQQFPDLHSELNLSSLELGDSALYFCASSVAGLAPDTQYFGPGTRLTVL.

This CDR3 is CASSEFDYEQYF. Written as DNA, the CDR3 is TGTGCCAGCAGTGAGTTCGACTACGAGCAGTACTTC. The chain carries TRBV6-5 and TRBJ2-7; unclear D gene. Trimming took 5 bases from V and 3 from J, leaving 8 bases between them. Germline CDR1 and CDR2: MNHEY and SVGAGI. The CDR3 has 12 residues.

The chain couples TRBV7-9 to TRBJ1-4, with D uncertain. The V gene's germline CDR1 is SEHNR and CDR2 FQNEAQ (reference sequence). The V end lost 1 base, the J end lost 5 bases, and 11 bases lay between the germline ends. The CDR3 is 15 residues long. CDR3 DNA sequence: TGTGCCAGCAGCTTAGTTAGTTTACAGAATGAAAAACTGTTTTTT. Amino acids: CASSLVSLQNEKLFF.

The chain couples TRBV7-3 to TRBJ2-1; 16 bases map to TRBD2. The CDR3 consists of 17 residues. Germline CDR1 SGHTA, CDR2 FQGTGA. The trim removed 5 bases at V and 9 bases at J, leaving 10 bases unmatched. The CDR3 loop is CASSSMGLAGGHGEQFF. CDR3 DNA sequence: TGTGCCAGCAGCAGTATGGGACTAGCGGGGGGGCATGGTGAGCAGTTCTTC.

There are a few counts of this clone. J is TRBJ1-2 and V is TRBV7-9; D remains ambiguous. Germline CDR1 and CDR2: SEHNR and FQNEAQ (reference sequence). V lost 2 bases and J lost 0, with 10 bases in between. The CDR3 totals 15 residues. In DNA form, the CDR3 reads TGTGCCAGCAGCTTACGTCTCCTGTCTAACTATGGCTACACCTTC. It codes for CASSLRLLSNYGYTF.

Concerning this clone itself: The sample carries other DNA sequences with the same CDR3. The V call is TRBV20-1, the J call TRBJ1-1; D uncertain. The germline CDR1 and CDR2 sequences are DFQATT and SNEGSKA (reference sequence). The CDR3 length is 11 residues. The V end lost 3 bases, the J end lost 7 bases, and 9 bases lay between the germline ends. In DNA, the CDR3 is TGCAGTGCTAGTCCGCGGGGTGAAGCTTTCTTT. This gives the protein CSASPRGEAFF.

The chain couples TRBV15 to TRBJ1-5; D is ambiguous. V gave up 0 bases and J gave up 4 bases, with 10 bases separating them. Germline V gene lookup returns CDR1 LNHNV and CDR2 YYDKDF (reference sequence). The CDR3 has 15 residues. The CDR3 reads CATSREASRNQPQHF. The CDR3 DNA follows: TGTGCCACCAGCAGAGAGGCAAGCAGGAATCAGCCCCAGCATTTT.

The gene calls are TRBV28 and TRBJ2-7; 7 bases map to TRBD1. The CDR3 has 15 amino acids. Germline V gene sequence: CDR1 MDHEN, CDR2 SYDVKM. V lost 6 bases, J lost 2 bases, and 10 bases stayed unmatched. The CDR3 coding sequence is TGTGCCAGCAGGGCCAGGGGGATGGGGACCTACGAGCAGTACTTC. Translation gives CASRARGMGTYEQYF.

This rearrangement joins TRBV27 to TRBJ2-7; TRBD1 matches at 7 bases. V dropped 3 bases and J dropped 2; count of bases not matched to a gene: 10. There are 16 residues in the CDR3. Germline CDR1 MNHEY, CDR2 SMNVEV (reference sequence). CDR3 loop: CASSFQHPDRAYEQYF. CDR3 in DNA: TGTGCCAGCAGTTTCCAACACCCCGACAGGGCCTACGAGCAGTACTTC.

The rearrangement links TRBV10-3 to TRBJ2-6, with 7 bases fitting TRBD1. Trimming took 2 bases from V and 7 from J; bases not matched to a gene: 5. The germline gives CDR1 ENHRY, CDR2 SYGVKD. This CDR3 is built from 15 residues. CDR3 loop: CAISETDRVANVLTF. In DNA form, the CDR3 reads TGTGCCATCAGTGAGACTGACAGGGTAGCCAACGTCCTGACTTTC.

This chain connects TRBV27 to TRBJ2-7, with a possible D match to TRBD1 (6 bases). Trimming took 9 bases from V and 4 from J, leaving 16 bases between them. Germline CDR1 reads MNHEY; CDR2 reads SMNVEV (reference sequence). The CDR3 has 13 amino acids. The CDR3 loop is CASSRGSKYEQYF. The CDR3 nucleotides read TGTGCCAGTTCGAGGGGGAGTAAGTACGAGCAGTACTTC.

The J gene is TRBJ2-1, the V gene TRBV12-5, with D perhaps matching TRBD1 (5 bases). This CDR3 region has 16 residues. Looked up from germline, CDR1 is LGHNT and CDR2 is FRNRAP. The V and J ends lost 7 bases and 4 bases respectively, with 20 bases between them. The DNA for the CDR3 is TGTGCTAGTGTCCGAATTGGGGCAGGGAAATACAATGAGCAGTTCTTC. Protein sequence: CASVRIGAGKYNEQFF.

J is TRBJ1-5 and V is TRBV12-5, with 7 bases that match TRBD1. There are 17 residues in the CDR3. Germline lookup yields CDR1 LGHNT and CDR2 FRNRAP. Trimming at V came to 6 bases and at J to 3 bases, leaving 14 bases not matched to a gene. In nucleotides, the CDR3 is TGTGCTAGTGGCCTATCAATCCGGGACAGTCCCAATCAGCCCCAGCATTTT. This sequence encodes CASGLSIRDSPNQPQHF.

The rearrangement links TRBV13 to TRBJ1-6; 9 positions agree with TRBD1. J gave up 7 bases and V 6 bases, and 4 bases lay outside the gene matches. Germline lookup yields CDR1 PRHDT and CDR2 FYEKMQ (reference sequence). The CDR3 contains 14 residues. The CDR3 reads CASRGGTGNSPLHF. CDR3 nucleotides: TGTGCCAGCAGGGGAGGGACAGGGAATTCACCCCTCCACTTT.

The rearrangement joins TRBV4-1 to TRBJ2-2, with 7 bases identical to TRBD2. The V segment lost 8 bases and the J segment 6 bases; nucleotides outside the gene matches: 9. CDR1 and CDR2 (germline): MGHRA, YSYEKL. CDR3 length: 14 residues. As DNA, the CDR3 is TGCGCCAGCGGCGCCAGCGGGGCACCCGGGGAGCTGTTTTTT. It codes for CASGASGAPGELFF.

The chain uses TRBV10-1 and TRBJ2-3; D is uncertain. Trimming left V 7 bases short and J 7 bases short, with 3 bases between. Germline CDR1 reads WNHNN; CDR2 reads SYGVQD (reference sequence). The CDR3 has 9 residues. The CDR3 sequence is CASNNTQYF. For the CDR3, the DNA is TGCGCCAGCAATAATACGCAGTATTTT.

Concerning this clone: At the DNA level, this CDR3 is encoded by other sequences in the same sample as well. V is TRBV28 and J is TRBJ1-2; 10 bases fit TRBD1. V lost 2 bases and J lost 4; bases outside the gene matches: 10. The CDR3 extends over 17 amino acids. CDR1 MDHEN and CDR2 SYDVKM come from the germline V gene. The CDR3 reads CASSLRFRDRGSYGYTF. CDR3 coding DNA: TGTGCCAGCAGTTTACGATTTCGGGACAGGGGTTCCTATGGCTACACCTTC.

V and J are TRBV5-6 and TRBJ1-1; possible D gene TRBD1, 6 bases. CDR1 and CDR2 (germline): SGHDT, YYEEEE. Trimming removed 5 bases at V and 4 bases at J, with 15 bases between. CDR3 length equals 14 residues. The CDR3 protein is CASRNKQGFTEAFF. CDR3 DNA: TGTGCCAGCAGGAACAAACAGGGATTCACTGAAGCTTTCTTT.

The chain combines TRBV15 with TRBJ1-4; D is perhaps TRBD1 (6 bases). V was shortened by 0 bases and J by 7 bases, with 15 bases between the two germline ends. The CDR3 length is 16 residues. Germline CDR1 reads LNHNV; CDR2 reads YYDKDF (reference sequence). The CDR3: CATSRDGGRGVEKLFF. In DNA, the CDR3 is TGTGCCACCAGCAGAGATGGGGGGAGGGGGGTTGAAAAACTGTTTTTT.

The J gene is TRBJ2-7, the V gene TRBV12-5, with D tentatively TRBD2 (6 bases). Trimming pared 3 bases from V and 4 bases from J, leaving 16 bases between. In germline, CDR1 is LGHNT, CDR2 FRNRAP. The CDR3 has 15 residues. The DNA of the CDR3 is TGTGCTAGTGGTTTTCGGGGACTTCGTCTTTACGAGCAGTACTTC. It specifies CASGFRGLRLYEQYF.

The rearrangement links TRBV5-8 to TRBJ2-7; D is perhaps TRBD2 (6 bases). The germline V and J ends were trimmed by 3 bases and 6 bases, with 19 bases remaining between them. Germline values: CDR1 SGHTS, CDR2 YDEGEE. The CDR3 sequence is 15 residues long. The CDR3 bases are TGTGCCAGCAGCTGGGGGGTGGCCGGGGCGGGCGAGCAGTACTTC. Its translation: CASSWGVAGAGEQYF.

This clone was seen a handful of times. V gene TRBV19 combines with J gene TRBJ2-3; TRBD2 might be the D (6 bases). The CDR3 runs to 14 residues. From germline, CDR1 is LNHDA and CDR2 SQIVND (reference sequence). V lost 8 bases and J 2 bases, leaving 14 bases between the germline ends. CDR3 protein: CASPYLAATDTQYF. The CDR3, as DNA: TGTGCCAGTCCTTACTTAGCGGCCACAGATACGCAGTATTTT. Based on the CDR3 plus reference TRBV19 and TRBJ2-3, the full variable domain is DGGITQSPKYLFRKEGQNVTLSCEQNLNHDAMYWYRQDPGQGLRLIYYSQIVNDFQKGDIAEGYSVSREKKESFPLTVTSAQKNPTAFYLCASPYLAATDTQYFGPGTRLTVL.

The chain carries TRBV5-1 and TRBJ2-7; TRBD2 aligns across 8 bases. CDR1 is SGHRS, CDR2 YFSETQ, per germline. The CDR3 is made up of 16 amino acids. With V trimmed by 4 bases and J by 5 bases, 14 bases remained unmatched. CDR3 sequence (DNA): TGCGCCAGCAGCCTAGATAGCGGGGCCTATTCCGACGAGCAGTACTTC. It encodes CASSLDSGAYSDEQYF.

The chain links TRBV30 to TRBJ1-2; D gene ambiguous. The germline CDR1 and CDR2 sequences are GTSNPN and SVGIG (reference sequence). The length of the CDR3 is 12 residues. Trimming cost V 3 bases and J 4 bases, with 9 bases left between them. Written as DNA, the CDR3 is TGTGCCTGGAGCTTGTCGAGCTATGGCTACACCTTC. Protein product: CAWSLSSYGYTF.

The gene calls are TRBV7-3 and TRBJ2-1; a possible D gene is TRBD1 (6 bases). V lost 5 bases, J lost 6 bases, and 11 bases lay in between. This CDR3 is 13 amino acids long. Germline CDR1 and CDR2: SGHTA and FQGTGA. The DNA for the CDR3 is TGTGCCAGCAGCATAGGACAGTTCAATGAGCAGTTCTTC. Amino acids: CASSIGQFNEQFF.